This is a list of T cell receptor beta chains from one sample in a study of chemoradiotherapy in HPV16-positive cancers. The assay was immunoSEQ multiplex PCR, and TCRdb's table has in-frame clones only and misses some. The sample lists 6,500 to 9,000 clones; roughly 80% were seen once. The material sequenced was tumor tissue, taken from a patient who underwent chemoradiotherapy. The origin of the receptors is a human donor with HPV-associated anogenital cancer. The CDR3 runs from the conserved cysteine through the conserved F or W. A D gene is named only where the DNA matches it firmly. Size values are once, few and many counts, or a class for expanded clones, and some rows have none.

abundance	v_gene	d_gene	j_gene	CDR3nt	CDR3aa
once	TRBV7-9	.	TRBJ1-2	TGTGCCAGCAGCGCCCTGACAGCTAACTATGGCTACACCTTC	CASSALTANYGYTF
once	TRBV10-3	.	TRBJ2-1	TGTGCCATCAGCGGAAGGGGGGAAAATGAGCAGTTCTTC	CAISGRGENEQFF
.	TRBV6-4	TRBD2	TRBJ2-1	TGTGCCAGCAGTGACTCGGCGGGGGGGCTCAGTGAGCAGTTCTTC	CASSDSAGGLSEQFF
.	TRBV9	.	TRBJ1-1	TGTGCCAGCAGCGTAGCTGGTTTTATAAACGCTGAAGCTTTCTTT	CASSVAGFINAEAFF
.	TRBV5-1	TRBD2	TRBJ2-5	TGCGCCAGCAGCCCCGGGGAGGGGCGGAGGCGAGAGACCCAGTACTTC	CASSPGEGRRRETQYF
once	TRBV5-1	TRBD1	TRBJ2-7	TGCGCCAGCAGCTCTGCCTCAGGGGGCGGGTACGAGCAGTACTTC	CASSSASGGGYEQYF
once	TRBV5-5	TRBD1	TRBJ2-4	TGTGCCAGCAGCGAGACAGGGGGGGCCAACATTCAGTACTTC	CASSETGGANIQYF
.	TRBV6-5	TRBD1	TRBJ1-1	TGTGCCAGCCCCCTTCAGGGGGCTGAAGCTTTCTTT	CASPLQGAEAFF
.	TRBV29-1	.	TRBJ2-3	TGCAGCGCCGACGACGGGAACACAGATACGCAGTATTTT	CSADDGNTDTQYF
.	TRBV4-2	TRBD2	TRBJ2-1	TGTGCCAGCAGCCACCTAGCGGGGGGCGCCTCCTACAATGAGCAGTTCTTC	CASSHLAGGASYNEQFF